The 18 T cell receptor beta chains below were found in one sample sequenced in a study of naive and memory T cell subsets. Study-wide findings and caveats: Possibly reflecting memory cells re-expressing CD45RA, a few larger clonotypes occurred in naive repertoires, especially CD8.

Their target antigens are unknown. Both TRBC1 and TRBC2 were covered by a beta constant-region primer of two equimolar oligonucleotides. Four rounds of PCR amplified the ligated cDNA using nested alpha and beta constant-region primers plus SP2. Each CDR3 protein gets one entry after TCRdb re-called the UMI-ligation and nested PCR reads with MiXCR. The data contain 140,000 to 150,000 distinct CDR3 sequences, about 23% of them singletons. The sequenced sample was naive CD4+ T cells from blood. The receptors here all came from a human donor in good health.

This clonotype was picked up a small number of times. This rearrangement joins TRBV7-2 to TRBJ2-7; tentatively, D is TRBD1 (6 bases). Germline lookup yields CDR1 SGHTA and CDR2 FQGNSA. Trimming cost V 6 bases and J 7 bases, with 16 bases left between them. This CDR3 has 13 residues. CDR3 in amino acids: CASRNSQGREQYF. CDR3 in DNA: TGTGCCAGCAGGAATAGCCAGGGGCGGGAGCAGTACTTC.

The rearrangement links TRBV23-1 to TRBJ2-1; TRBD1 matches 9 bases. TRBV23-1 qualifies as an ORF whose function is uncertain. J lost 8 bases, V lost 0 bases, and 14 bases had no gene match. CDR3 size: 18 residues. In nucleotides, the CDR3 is TGCGCCAGCAGTCAATCGAGGAGCCGGGACAGGGTTGACCATGAGCAGTTCTTC. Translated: CASSQSRSRDRVDHEQFF.

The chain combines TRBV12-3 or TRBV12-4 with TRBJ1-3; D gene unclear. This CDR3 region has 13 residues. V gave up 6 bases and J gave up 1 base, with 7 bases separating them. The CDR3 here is CASRGYSGNTIYF. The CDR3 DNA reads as TGTGCCAGCAGAGGGTATTCTGGAAACACCATATATTTT.

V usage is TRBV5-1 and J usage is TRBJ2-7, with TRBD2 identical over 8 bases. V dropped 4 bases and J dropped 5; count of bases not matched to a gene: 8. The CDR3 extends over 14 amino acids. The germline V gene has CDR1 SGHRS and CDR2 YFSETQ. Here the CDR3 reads CASSPGGGSHEQYF. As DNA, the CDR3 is TGCGCCAGCAGCCCCGGGGGGGGGAGCCACGAGCAGTACTTC.

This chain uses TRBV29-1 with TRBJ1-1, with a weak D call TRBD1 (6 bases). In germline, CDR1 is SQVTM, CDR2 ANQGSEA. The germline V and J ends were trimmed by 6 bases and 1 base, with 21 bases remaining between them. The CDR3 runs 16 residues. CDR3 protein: CSVSGEVDVWNTEAFF. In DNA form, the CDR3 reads TGCAGCGTATCAGGGGAAGTCGACGTGTGGAACACTGAAGCTTTCTTT. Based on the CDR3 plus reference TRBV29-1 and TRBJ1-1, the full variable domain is SAVISQKPSRDICQRGTSLTIQCQVDSQVTMMFWYRQQPGQSLTLIATANQGSEATYESGFVIDKFPISRPNLTFSTLTVSNMSPEDSSIYLCSVSGEVDVWNTEAFFGQGTRLTVV.

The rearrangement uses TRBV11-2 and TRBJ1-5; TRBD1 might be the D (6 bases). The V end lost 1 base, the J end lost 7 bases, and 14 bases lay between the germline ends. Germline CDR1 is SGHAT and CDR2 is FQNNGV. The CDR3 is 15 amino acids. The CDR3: CASSLAAGVQQPQHF. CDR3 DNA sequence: TGTGCCAGCAGCTTAGCCGCAGGGGTCCAGCAGCCCCAGCATTTT.

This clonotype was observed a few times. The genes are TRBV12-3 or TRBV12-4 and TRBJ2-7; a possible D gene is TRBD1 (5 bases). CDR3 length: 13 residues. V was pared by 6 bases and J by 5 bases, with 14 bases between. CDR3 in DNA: TGTGCCAGCAGCAATAACAGGATCCACGAGCAGTACTTC. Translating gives CASSNNRIHEQYF.

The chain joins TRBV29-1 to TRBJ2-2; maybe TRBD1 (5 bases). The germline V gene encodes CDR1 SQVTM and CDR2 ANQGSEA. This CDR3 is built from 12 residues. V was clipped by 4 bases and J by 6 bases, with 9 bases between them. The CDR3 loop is CSVGRAAGELFF. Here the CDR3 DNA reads TGCAGCGTTGGCAGGGCGGCCGGGGAGCTGTTTTTT.

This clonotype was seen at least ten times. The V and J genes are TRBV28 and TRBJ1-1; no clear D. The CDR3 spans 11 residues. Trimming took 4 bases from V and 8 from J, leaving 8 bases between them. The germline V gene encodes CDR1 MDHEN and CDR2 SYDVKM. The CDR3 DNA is TGTGCCAGCAGTTCCCGCGGGGAAGCTTTCTTT. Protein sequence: CASSSRGEAFF.

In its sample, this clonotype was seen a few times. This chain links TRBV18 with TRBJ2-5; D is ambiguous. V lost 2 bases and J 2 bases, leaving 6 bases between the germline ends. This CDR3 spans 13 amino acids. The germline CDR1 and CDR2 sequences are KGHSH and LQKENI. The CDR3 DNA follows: TGTGCCAGCTCACCAGGGGTTCAAGAGACCCAGTACTTC. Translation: CASSPGVQETQYF.

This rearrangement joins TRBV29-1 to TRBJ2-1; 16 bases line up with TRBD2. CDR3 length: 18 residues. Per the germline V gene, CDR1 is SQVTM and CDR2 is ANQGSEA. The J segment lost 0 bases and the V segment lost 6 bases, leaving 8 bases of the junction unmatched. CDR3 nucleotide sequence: TGCAGCGTGTTCGGGACTAGCGGGAGGGAGAGCTCCTACAATGAGCAGTTCTTC. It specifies CSVFGTSGRESSYNEQFF.

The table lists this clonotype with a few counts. CDR3 coding DNA: TGTGCCAGCAGCGTTTTAATCCGGGCTGAGGTAGGGAGGGGTGGCAATCAGCCCCAGCATTTT. Translated, it gives CASSVLIRAEVGRGGNQPQHF. The V and J genes are TRBV9 and TRBJ1-5; perhaps TRBD1 as D (5 bases). V was clipped by 2 bases and J by 2 bases, with 29 bases between them. Germline CDR1 is SGDLS and CDR2 is YYNGEE. The CDR3 loop spans 21 amino acids.

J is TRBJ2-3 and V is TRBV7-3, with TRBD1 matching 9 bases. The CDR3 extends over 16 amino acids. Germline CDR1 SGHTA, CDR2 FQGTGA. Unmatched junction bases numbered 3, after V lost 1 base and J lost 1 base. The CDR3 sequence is CASSLSRDRGTDTQYF. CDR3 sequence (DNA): TGTGCCAGCAGCTTAAGTCGGGACAGGGGCACAGATACGCAGTATTTT. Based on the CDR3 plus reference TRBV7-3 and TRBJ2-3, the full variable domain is GAGVSQTPSNKVTEKGKYVELRCDPISGHTALYWYRQSLGQGPEFLIYFQGTGAADDSGLPNDRFFAVRPEGSVSTLKIQRTERGDSAVYLCASSLSRDRGTDTQYFGPGTRLTVL.

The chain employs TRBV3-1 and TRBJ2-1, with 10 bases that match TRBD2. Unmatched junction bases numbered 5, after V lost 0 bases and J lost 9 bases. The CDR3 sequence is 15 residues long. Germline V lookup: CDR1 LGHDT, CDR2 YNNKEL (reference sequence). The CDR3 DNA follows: TGTGCCAGCAGCCAAGACCTAGCGGGAGTGAGTGAGCAGTTCTTC. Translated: CASSQDLAGVSEQFF.

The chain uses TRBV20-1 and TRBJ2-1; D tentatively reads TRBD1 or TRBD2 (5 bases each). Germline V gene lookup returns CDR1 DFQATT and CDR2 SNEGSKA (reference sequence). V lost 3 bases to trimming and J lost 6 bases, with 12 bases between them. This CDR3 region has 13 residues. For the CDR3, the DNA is TGCAGTGCTAGTCCCTCGGGGCTCAATGAGCAGTTCTTC. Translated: CSASPSGLNEQFF.

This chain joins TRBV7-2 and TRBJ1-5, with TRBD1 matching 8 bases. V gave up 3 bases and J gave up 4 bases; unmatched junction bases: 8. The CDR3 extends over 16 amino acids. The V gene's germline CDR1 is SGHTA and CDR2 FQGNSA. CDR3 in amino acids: CASSLVGQGANQPQHF. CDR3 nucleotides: TGTGCCAGCAGCTTGGTCGGCCAGGGGGCGAATCAGCCCCAGCATTTT.

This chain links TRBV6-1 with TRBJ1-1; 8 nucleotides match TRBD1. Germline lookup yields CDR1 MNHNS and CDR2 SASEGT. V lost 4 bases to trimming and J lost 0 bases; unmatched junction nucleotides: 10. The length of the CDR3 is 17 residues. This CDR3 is CASSGGQGAVMNTEAFF. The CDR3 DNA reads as TGTGCCAGCAGTGGGGGGCAGGGGGCTGTTATGAACACTGAAGCTTTCTTT.

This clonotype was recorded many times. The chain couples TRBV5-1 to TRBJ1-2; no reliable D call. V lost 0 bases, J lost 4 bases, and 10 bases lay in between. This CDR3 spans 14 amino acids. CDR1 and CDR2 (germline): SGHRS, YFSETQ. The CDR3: CASSLAGLAYGYTF. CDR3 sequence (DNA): TGCGCCAGCAGCTTGGCAGGATTGGCCTATGGCTACACCTTC. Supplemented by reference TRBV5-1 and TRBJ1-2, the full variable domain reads KAGVTQTPRYLIKTRGQQVTLSCSPISGHRSVSWYQQTPGQGLQFLFEYFSETQRNKGNFPGRFSGRQFSNSRSEMNVSTLELGDSALYLCASSLAGLAYGYTFGSGTRLTVV.